This T cell receptor beta chain stems from a study of blood T cell repertoires in COVID-19. Study-wide background: Sources were T cells, B-cell-depleted T cells, or PBMCs; the material itself was cDNA or gDNA.

The V end lost 5 bases, the J end lost 0 bases, and 17 bases lay between the germline ends. The CDR3 consists of 17 residues. Germline CDR1 and CDR2: LGHNA and YNFKEQ. Repertoires were generated with immunoSEQ multiplex PCR, while TCRdb's copy carries only in-frame clones and drops some. This sample has approximately 400,000 clones, with over 65% found just once. Specimen: peripheral blood. This sequence was found in a human donor with acute or convalescent COVID-19. The donor label of this sample is uncertain. The chain joins TRBV4-2 to TRBJ1-3; TRBD1 is a possible D gene (6 bases). CDR3 amino acids: CASSFRDKSSSGNTIYF. The CDR3 DNA reads TGTGCCAGCAGCTTCCGGGACAAGTCCAGCTCTGGAAACACCATATATTTT.